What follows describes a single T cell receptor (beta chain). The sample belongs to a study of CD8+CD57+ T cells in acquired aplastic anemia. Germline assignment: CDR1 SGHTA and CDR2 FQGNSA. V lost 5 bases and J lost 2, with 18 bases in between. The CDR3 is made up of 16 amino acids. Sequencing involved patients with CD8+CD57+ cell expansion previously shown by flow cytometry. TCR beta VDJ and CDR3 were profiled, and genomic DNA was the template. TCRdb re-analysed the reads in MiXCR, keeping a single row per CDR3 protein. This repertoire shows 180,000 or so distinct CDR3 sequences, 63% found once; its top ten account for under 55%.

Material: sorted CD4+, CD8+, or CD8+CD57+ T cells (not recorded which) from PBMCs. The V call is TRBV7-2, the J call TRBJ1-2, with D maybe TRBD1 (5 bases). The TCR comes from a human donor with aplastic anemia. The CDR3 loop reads CASSPSRAPMNYGYTF. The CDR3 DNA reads TGTGCCAGCAGCCCAAGCAGGGCCCCGATGAACTATGGCTACACCTTC. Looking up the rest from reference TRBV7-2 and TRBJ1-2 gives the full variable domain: GAGVSQSPSNKVTEKGKDVELRCDPISGHTALYWYRQSLGQGLEFLIYFQGNSAPDKSGLPSDRFSAERTGGSVSTLTIQRTQQEDSAVYLCASSPSRAPMNYGYTFGSGTRLTVV.